This TCR beta chain was sequenced for a study of T-cell memory formation after mild COVID-19. TCRdb used MiXCR to reprocess the 5' RACE reads, holding one entry per CDR3 protein. The repertoire holds 250,000 to 350,000 distinct CDR3 sequences, with 13% to 15% as singletons. The CDR3 length is 17 residues. Germline CDR1 reads MNHNS; CDR2 reads SASEGT. Trimming at V came to 3 bases and at J to 5 bases, leaving 16 bases not matched to a gene. Study results and caveats: Clones shrinking between day 15 and 85 showed a balanced CD4/CD8 split, and those that grew later tilted toward CD4+.

This clonotype has more than one count but fewer than ten. Its antigen remains unknown. The chain has TRBV6-1 and TRBJ2-7; 7 bases align to TRBD1. The material sequenced was PBMCs or a T cell subset sorted from them (not recorded which). The sequence was collected from a man younger than 30 who had mild COVID-19 (a few samples of this study predate the infection). Cell type and time point are not known. CDR3 DNA: TGTGCCAGCAGTGATTTTATGAGGGGGCAGGCAGGGGACGAGCAGTACGTC. Amino acids: CASSDFMRGQAGDEQYV.